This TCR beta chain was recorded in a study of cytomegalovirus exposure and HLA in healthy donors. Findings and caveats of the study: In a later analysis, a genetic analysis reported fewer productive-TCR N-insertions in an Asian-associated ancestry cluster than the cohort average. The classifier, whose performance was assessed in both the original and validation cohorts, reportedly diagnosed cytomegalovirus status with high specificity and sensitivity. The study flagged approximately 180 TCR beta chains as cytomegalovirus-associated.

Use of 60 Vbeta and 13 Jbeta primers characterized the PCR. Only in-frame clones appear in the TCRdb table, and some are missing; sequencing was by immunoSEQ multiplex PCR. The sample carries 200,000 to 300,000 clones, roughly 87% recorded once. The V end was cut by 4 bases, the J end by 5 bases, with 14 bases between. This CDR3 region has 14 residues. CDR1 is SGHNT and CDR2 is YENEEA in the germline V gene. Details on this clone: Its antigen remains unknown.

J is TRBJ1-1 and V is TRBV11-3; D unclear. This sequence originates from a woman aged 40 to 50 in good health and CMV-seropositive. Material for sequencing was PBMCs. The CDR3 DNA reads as TGTGCCAGCAGCTACGGCGGGCTTGGGACTGAAGCTTTCTTT. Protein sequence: CASSYGGLGTEAFF. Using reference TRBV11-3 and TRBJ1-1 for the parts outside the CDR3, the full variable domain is EAGVVQSPRYKIIEKKQPVAFWCNPISGHNTLYWYLQNLGQGPELLIRYENEEAVDDSQLPKDRFSAERLKGVDSTLKIQPAELGDSAVYLCASSYGGLGTEAFFGQGTRLTVV.